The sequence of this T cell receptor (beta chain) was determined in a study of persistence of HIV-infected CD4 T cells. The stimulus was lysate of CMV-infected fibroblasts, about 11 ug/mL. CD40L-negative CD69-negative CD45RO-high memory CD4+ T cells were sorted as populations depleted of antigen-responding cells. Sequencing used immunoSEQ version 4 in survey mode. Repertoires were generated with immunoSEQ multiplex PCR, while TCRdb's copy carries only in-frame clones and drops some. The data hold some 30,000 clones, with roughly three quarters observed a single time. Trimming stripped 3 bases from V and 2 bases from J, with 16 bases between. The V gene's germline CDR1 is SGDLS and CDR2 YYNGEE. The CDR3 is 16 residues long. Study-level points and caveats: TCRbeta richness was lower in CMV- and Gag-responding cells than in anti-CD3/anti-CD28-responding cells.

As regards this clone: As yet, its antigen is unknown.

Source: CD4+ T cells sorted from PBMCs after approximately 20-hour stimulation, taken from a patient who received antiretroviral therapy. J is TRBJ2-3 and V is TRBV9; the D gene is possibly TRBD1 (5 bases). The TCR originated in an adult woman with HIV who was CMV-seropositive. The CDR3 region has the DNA TGTGCCAGCAGCGAGGGGCCGACCCTATCCACAGATACGCAGTATTTT. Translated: CASSEGPTLSTDTQYF.